A selection of T cell receptor beta chains follows, all from one sample in a study of blood T cell repertoires in COVID-19. Generated by immunoSEQ multiplex PCR, the TCRdb table keeps only in-frame clones and is missing some. The table lists around 240,000 clones, about 83% of them singletons. Sequences were obtained from peripheral blood. These receptors were obtained from a woman in her forties or fifties with acute or convalescent COVID-19. The CDR3 runs from the conserved cysteine through the conserved F or W. A D gene is named only where the DNA matches it firmly. Size is omitted from some rows. Given values are once, few, many or a class for expanded clones.

cdr3_length,v_call,d_call,j_call,clone_size,cdr3_aa,cdr3_nt
14,TRBV13,NA,TRBJ1-6,NA,CASSLRQGNSPLHF,TGTGCCAGCAGCTTACGCCAGGGCAATTCACCCCTCCACTTT
15,TRBV3-1/TRBV3-2,TRBD1,TRBJ2-3,NA,CASSQPTGVEYTQYF,TGTGCCAGCAGCCAACCGACAGGGGTTGAGTATACGCAGTATTTT
17,TRBV5-6,TRBD1,TRBJ2-4,once,CASSPVGTGLAKNIQYF,TGTGCCAGCAGCCCAGTTGGGACAGGCCTAGCCAAAAACATTCAGTACTTC
15,TRBV7-2,TRBD2,TRBJ2-5,NA,CASSLRLAGEETQYF,TGTGCCAGCAGCTTAAGACTAGCGGGAGAAGAGACCCAGTACTTC
14,TRBV5-4,TRBD2,TRBJ2-1,NA,CASTRLANDNEQFF,TGTGCCAGCACCCGACTAGCGAACGACAATGAGCAGTTCTTC
15,TRBV5-6,TRBD2,TRBJ2-3,NA,CASSLVAGARDTQYF,TGTGCCAGCAGCTTGGTGGCGGGAGCACGGGATACGCAGTATTTT
11,TRBV12-3/TRBV12-4,NA,TRBJ1-1,NA,CASRWATEAFF,TGTGCCAGCCGATGGGCCACTGAAGCTTTCTTT
14,TRBV19,TRBD1,TRBJ2-1,once,CASSIGQGVGEQFF,TGTGCCAGTAGTATTGGACAGGGTGTAGGGGAGCAGTTCTTC
14,TRBV2,TRBD2,TRBJ2-7,NA,CASGRDPPGGRGYF,TGTGCCAGCGGGAGGGACCCACCCGGGGGACGTGGGTACTTC
15,TRBV3-1/TRBV3-2,NA,TRBJ1-1,few,CASSPGGSGPTEAFF,TGTGCCAGCAGTCCGGGGGGGTCAGGTCCCACTGAAGCTTTCTTT
15,TRBV20-1,TRBD2,TRBJ2-5,NA,CSASDGLAGPETQYF,TGCAGTGCTAGTGACGGACTAGCGGGACCAGAGACCCAGTACTTC
14,TRBV27,NA,TRBJ2-1,NA,CASSSYQGSNEQFF,TGTGCCAGCAGTTCCTATCAGGGGTCGAATGAGCAGTTCTTC
14,TRBV10-3,NA,TRBJ1-5,NA,CAISESGLYQPQHF,TGTGCCATCAGTGAGTCGGGGCTATATCAGCCCCAGCATTTT
13,TRBV5-1,NA,TRBJ2-3,NA,CASSLAGTSRQYF,TGCGCCAGCAGCTTGGCCGGCACCTCTAGGCAGTATTTT
13,TRBV12-3/TRBV12-4,NA,TRBJ2-1,NA,CASSLRGSDEQFF,TGTGCCAGCAGTTTGAGGGGGAGTGATGAGCAGTTCTTC